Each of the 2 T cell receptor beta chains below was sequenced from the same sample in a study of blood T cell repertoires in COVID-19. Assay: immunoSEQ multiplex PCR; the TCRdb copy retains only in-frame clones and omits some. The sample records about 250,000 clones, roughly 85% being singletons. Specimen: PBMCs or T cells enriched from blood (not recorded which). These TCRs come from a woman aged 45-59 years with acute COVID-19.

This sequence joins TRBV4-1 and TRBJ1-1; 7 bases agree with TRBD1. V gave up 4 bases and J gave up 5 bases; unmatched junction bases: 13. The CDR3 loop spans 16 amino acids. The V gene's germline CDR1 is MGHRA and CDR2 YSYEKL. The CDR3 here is CASSPLKQGRWTEAFF. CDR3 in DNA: TGCGCCAGCAGCCCCCTGAAACAGGGGCGGTGGACTGAAGCTTTCTTT.

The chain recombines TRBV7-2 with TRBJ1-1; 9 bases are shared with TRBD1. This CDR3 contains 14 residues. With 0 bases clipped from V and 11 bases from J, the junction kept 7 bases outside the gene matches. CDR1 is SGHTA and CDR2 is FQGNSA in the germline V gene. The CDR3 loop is CASSLANRGQVAFF. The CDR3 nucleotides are TGTGCCAGCAGCTTAGCGAACAGGGGGCAAGTGGCTTTCTTT.